This T cell receptor (beta chain) was recovered during a study of regulatory T cells in long-lasting Graves disease. Findings and limits, study-wide: Among samples with persistent disease, TRBV28, TRBJ1-2 and TRBJ2-5 were favored.

Germline V CDR1 and CDR2: SNHLY, FYNNEI. This CDR3 is built from 15 residues. V dropped 7 bases and J dropped 2; count of bases not matched to a gene: 9. The time point: newly diagnosed GD, antithyroid drugs for less than 3 months. Generation of the TCR library employed RNA extracted from PBMCs. A roughly 10-milliliter sample of peripheral blood was drawn into EDTA tubes. To make TCR beta libraries, researchers used iRepertoire HTBI primers and Arm-PCR of CDR3 regions. TCRdb used MiXCR to reprocess the multiplex PCR reads, holding one entry per CDR3 protein. Of about 380,000 distinct CDR3 sequences in the sample, about a sixth were seen once. This clonotype has ten or more counts. Antigen specificity is unknown.

The input for sequencing was peripheral blood mononuclear cells (PBMCs), taken at new diagnosis, from a patient treated with antithyroid drugs. This TCR was recovered from a female donor with Graves disease. The chain links TRBV2 to TRBJ2-3; 7 bases are shared with TRBD1. CDR3 region: CASKVVRGPTDTQYF. CDR3 nucleotide sequence: TGTGCCAGCAAGGTAGTTAGGGGGCCCACAGATACGCAGTATTTT.